Included here is one T cell receptor (beta chain) sequence, with context. The data were obtained in a study of control samples from healthy donors and cancer patients. TCRdb keeps only in-frame clones here, not all; method: immunoSEQ multiplex PCR. The sample yields about 89,000 clones, about 89% seen once. The CDR3 sequence is 15 residues long. CDR1 and CDR2 from the germline V gene are SGHRS and YFSETQ. Unmatched junction bases numbered 7, after V lost 2 bases and J lost 8 bases. This chain uses TRBV5-1 with TRBJ2-1, with TRBD1 identical over 10 bases. This receptor was obtained from a man aged 30 to 45 in good health. The specimen was blood. CDR3 protein: CASSLAGQGVYEQFF. The DNA for the CDR3 is TGCGCCAGCAGCTTAGCCGGACAGGGGGTCTATGAGCAGTTCTTC. Drawing the rest from reference TRBV5-1 and TRBJ2-1, the complete variable domain is KAGVTQTPRYLIKTRGQQVTLSCSPISGHRSVSWYQQTPGQGLQFLFEYFSETQRNKGNFPGRFSGRQFSNSRSEMNVSTLELGDSALYLCASSLAGQGVYEQFFGPGTRLTVL.